This T cell receptor (beta chain) stems from a study of T cells after yellow fever vaccination. Study-level results: Subsequent booster samples again held most clones from primary vaccination (96% CD4, roughly 91% CD8). One caveat is that FACS-sorted repertoires could contain abundant clonotypes contaminating from the bulk population. Overlap between CD4 and CD8 compartments was detected for a small share of clonotypes.

5'RACE template switching generated TCR cDNA, adding a universal primer site and UMIs. TCRdb redid the calling of the 5' RACE reads with MiXCR, one entry per CDR3 protein. The sample comprises more than 250,000 distinct CDR3 sequences, around 7% of which are singletons, and about 18% rests with the top ten. This clonotype appeared many times. Its antigen remains unknown. The V end was cut by 4 bases, the J end by 1 base, with 8 bases between. This CDR3 has 13 residues. The germline V gene encodes CDR1 SGHRS and CDR2 YFSETQ. This receptor was taken from a young man who received the YFV17D yellow fever vaccine. The chain links TRBV5-1 to TRBJ1-1; no clear D. This specimen consisted of PBMCs, obtained around 45 days after the first yellow fever vaccination. The CDR3 DNA reads TGCGCCAGCAGCCGGGAGCGGAACACTGAAGCTTTCTTT. It yields the protein CASSRERNTEAFF.